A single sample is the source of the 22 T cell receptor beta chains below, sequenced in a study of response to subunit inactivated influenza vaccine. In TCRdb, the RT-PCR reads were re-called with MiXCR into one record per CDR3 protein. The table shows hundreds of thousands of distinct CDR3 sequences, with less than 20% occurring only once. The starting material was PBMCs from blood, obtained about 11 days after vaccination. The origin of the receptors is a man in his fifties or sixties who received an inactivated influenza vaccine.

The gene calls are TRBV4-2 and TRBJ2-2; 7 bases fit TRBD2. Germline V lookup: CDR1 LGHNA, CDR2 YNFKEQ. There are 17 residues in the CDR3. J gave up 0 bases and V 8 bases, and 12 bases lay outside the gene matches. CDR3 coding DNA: TGTGCCAGCCTGGGAGCTGGCGGGAGCCCGAACACCGGGGAGCTGTTTTTT. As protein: CASLGAGGSPNTGELFF.

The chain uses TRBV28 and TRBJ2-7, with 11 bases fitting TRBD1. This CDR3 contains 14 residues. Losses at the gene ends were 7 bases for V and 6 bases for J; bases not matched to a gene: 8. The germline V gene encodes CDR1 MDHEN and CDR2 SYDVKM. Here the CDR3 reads CASTPGQGVREQYF. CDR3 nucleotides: TGTGCCAGCACCCCGGGACAGGGGGTCCGCGAGCAGTACTTC.

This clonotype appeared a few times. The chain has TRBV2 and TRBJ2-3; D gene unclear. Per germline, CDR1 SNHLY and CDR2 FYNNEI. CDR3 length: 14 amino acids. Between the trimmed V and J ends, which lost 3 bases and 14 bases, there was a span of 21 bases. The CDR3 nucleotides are TGTGCCAGCAGTGACGAGTTATCCAGGTTCAAGCGGTATTTT. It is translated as CASSDELSRFKRYF.

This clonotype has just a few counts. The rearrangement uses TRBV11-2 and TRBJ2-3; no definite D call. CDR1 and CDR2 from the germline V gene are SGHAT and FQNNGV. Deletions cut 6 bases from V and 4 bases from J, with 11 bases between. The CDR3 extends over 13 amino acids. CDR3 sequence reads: CASRSYHADTQYF. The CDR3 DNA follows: TGTGCCAGCAGATCCTATCACGCAGATACGCAGTATTTT.

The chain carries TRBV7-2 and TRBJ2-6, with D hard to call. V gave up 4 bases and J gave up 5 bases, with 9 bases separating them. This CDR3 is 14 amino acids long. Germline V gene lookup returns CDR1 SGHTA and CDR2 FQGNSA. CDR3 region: CASSSGVRANVLTF. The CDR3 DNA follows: TGTGCCAGCAGCTCGGGTGTGAGGGCCAACGTCCTGACTTTC.

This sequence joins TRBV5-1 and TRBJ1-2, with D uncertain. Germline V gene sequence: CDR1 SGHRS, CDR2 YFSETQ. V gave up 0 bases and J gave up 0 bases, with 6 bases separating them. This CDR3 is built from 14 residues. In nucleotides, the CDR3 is TGCGCCAGCAGCTTGGAAAGCTCTAACTATGGCTACACCTTC. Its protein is CASSLESSNYGYTF.

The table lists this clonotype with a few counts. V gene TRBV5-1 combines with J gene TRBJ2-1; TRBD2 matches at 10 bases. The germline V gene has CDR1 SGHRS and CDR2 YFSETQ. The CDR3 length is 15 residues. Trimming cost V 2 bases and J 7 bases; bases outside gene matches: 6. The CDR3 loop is CASSLTTSGKNEQFF. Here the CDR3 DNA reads TGCGCCAGCAGCTTAACCACTAGCGGGAAGAATGAGCAGTTCTTC. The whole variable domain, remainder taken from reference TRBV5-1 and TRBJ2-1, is KAGVTQTPRYLIKTRGQQVTLSCSPISGHRSVSWYQQTPGQGLQFLFEYFSETQRNKGNFPGRFSGRQFSNSRSEMNVSTLELGDSALYLCASSLTTSGKNEQFFGPGTRLTVL.

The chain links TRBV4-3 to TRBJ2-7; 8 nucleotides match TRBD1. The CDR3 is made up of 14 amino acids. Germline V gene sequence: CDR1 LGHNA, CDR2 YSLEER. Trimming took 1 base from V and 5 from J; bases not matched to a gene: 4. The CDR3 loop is CASSQVQGANEQYF. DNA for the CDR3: TGCGCCAGCAGCCAAGTTCAGGGGGCCAACGAGCAGTACTTC.

The DNA for the CDR3 is TGTGCCAGCAGCTTAGGATGGGGACCGCTTCAGCCCCAGCATTTT. This translates into CASSLGWGPLQPQHF. This chain links TRBV7-9 with TRBJ1-5; maybe TRBD1 (5 bases). The V and J ends lost 1 base and 6 bases respectively, with 13 bases between them. The CDR3 runs 15 residues. CDR1 and CDR2 (germline): SEHNR, FQNEAQ (reference sequence). Together with reference TRBV7-9 and TRBJ1-5, the CDR3 gives the full variable domain: DTGVSQNPRHKITKRGQNVTFRCDPISEHNRLYWYRQTLGQGPEFLTYFQNEAQLEKSRLLSDRFSAERPKGSFSTLEIQRTEQGDSAMYLCASSLGWGPLQPQHFGDGTRLSIL.

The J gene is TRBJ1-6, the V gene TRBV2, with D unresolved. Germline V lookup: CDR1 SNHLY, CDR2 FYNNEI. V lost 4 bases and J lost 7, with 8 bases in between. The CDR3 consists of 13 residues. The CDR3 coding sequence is TGTGCCAGCAGTGGGGCAGAAAATTCACCCCTCCACTTT. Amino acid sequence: CASSGAENSPLHF.

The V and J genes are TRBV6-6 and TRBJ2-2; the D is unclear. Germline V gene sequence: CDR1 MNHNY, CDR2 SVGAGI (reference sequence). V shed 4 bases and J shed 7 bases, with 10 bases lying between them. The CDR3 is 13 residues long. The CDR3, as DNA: TGTGCCAGCAGTTCCCTATCTGTCGGGGAGCTGTTTTTT. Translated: CASSSLSVGELFF.

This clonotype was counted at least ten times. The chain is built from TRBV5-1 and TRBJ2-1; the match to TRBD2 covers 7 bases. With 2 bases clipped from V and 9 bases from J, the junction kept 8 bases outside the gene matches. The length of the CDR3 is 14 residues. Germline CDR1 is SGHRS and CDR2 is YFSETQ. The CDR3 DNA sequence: TGCGCCAGCAGCTTCGGGACTACTGTCGGTGAGCAGTTCTTC. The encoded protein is CASSFGTTVGEQFF.

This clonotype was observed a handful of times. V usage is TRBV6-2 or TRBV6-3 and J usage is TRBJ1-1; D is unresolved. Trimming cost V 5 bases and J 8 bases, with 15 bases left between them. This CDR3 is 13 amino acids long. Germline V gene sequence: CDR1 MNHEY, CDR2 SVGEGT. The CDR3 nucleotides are TGTGCCAGCAGTGAGCCGGACGGGTCCGAAGCTTTCTTT. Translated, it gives CASSEPDGSEAFF.

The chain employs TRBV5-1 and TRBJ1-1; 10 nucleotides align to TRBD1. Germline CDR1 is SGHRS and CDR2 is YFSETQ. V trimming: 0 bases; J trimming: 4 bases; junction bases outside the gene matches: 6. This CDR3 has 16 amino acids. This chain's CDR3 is CASSLETGGAGTEAFF. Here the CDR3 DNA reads TGCGCCAGCAGCTTGGAGACAGGGGGCGCGGGCACTGAAGCTTTCTTT.

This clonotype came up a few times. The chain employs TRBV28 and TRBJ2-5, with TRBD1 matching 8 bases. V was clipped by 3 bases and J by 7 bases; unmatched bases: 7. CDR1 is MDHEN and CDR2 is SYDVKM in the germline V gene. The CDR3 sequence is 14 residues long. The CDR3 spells CASSLTRGLGTQYF. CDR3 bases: TGTGCCAGCAGTTTGACCAGGGGGCTAGGGACCCAGTACTTC. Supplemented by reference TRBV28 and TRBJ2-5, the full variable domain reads DVKVTQSSRYLVKRTGEKVFLECVQDMDHENMFWYRQDPGLGLRLIYFSYDVKMKEKGDIPEGYSVSREKKERFSLILESASTNQTSMYLCASSLTRGLGTQYFGPGTRLLVL.

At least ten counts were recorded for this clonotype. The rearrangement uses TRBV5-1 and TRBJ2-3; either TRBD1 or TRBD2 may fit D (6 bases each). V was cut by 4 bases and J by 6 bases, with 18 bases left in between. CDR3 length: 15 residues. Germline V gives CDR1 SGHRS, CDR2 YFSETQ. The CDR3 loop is CASSPEGEQMDTQYF. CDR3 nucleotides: TGCGCCAGCAGCCCGGAGGGGGAACAAATGGATACGCAGTATTTT. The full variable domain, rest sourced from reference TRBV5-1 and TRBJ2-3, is KAGVTQTPRYLIKTRGQQVTLSCSPISGHRSVSWYQQTPGQGLQFLFEYFSETQRNKGNFPGRFSGRQFSNSRSEMNVSTLELGDSALYLCASSPEGEQMDTQYFGPGTRLTVL.

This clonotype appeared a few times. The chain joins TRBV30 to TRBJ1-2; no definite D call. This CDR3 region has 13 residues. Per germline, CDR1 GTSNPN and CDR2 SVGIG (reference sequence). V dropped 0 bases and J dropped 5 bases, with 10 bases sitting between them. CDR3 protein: CAWSVLQRYGYTF. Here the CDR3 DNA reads TGTGCCTGGAGTGTATTACAGCGATATGGCTACACCTTC.

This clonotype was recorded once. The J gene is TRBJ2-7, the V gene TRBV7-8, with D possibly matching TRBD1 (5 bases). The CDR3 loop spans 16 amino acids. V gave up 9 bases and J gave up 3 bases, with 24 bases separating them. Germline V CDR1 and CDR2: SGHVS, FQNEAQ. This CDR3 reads CASSGVLGRGRYEQYF. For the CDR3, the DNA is TGTGCCAGTAGTGGAGTATTGGGGCGAGGACGCTACGAGCAGTACTTC.

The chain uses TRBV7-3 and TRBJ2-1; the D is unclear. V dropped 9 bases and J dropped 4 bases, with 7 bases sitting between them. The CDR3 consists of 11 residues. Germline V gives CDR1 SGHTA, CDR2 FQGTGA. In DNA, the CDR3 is TGTGCCAGTGGGATGTACAATGAGCAGTTCTTC. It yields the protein CASGMYNEQFF.

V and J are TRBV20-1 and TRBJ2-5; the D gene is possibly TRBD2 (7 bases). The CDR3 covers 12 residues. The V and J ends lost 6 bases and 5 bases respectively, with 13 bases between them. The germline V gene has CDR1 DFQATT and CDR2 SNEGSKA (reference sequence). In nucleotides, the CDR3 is TGCAGTGCGGGAGGGGGGATGGAGACCCAGTACTTC. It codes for CSAGGGMETQYF.

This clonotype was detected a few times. This chain's CDR3 is CASSPDVKASDTGELFF. The CDR3 DNA reads as TGCGCCAGCAGCCCGGACGTTAAGGCGTCGGACACCGGGGAGCTGTTTTTT. This chain uses TRBV5-1 with TRBJ2-2; D is ambiguous. Germline V gives CDR1 SGHRS, CDR2 YFSETQ. The CDR3 sequence is 17 residues long. Between the trimmed V and J ends, which lost 4 bases and 3 bases, there was a span of 19 bases.

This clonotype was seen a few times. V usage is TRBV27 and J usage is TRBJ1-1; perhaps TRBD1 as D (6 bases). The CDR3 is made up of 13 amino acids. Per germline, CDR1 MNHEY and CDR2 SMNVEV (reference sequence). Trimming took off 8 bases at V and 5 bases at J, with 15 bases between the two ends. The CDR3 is CASRRGAWTEAFF. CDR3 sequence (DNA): TGTGCCAGCCGCCGGGGGGCTTGGACTGAAGCTTTCTTT.